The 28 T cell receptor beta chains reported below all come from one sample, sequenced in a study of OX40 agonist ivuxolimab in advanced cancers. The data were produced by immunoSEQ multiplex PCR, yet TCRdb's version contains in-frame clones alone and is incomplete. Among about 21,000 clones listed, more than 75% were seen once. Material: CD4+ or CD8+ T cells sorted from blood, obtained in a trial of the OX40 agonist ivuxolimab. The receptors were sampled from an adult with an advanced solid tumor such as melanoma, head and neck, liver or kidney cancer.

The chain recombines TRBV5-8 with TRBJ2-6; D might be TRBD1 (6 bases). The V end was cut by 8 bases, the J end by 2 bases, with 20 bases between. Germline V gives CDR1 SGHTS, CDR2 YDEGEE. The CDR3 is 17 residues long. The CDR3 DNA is TGTGCCAGTAAACCCCCAGGCAGGGGTACTGGGGCCAACGTCCTGACTTTC. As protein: CASKPPGRGTGANVLTF.

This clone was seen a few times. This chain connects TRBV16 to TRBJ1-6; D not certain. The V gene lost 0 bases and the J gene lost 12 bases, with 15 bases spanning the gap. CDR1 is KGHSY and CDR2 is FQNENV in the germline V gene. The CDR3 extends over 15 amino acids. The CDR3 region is CASSQSTEGTVPLHF. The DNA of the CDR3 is TGTGCCAGCAGCCAATCAACAGAGGGAACCGTACCCCTCCACTTT.

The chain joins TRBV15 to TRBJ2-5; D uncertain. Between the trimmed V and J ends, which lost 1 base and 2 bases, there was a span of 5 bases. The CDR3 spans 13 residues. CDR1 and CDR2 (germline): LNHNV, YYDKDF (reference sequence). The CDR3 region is CATSRVLQETQYF. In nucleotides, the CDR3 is TGTGCCACCAGCAGAGTACTTCAAGAGACCCAGTACTTC. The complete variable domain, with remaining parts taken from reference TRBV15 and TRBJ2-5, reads DAMVIQNPRYQVTQFGKPVTLSCSQTLNHNVMYWYQQKSSQAPKLLFHYYDKDFNNEADTPDNFQSRRPNTSFCFLDIRSPGLGDTAMYLCATSRVLQETQYFGPGTRLLVL.

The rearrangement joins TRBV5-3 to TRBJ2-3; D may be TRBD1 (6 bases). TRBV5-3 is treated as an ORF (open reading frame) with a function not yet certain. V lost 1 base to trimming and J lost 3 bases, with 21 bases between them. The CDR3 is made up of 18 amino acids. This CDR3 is CARSLPRSTGRTTDTQYF. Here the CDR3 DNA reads TGTGCCAGAAGCTTGCCCCGGTCAACAGGGAGAACAACAGATACGCAGTATTTT.

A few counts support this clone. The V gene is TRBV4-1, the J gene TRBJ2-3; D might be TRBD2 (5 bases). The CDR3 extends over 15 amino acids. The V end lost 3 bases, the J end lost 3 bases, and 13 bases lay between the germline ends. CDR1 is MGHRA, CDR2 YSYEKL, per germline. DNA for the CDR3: TGCGCCAGCAGCCACCCCGGCGGGTCAACAGATACGCAGTATTTT. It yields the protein CASSHPGGSTDTQYF.

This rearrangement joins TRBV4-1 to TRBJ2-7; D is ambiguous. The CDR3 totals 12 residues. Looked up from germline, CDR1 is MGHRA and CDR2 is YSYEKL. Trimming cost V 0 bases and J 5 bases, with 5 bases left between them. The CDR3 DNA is TGCGCCAGCAGCCAAGATTCGGACGAGCAGTACTTC. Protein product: CASSQDSDEQYF.

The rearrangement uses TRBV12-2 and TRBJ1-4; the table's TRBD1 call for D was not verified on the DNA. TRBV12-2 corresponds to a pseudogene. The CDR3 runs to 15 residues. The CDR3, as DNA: TGTGCAAGTCGCTTAGCGTACACCACTAATGAAAAACTGTTTTTT. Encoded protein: CASRLAYTTNEKLFF.

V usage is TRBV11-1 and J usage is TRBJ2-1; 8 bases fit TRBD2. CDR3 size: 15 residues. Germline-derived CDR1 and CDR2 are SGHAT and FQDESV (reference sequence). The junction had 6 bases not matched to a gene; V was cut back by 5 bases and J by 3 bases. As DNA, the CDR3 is TGTGCCAGCAGCCCCTTTACTAGCGGCTACAATGAGCAGTTCTTC. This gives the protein CASSPFTSGYNEQFF.

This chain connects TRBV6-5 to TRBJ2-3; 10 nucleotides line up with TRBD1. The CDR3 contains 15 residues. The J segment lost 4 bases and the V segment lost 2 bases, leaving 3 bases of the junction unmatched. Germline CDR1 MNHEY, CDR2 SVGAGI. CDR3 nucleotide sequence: TGTGCCAGCAGTTACGGGACAGGGGTTCCAGATACGCAGTATTTT. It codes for CASSYGTGVPDTQYF.

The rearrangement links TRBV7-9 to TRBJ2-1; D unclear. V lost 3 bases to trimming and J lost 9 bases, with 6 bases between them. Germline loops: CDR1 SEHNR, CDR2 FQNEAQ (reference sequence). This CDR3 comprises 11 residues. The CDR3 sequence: CASSLPGEQFF. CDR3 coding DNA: TGTGCCAGCAGCTTGCCGGGTGAGCAGTTCTTC. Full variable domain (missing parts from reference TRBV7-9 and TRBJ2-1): DTGVSQNPRHKITKRGQNVTFRCDPISEHNRLYWYRQTLGQGPEFLTYFQNEAQLEKSRLLSDRFSAERPKGSFSTLEIQRTEQGDSAMYLCASSLPGEQFFGPGTRLTVL.

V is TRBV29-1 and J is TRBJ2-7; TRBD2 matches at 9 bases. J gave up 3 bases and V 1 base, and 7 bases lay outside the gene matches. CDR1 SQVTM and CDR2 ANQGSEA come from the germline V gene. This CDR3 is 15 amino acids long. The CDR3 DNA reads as TGCAGCGTTGAAGGCTCCCCACTAGCGGGCTACGAGCAGTACTTC. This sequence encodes CSVEGSPLAGYEQYF.

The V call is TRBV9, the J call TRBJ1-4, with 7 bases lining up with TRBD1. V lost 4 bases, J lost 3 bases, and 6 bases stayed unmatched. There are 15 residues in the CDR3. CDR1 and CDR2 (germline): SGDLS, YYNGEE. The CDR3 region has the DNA TGTGCCAGCAGCCCGAGGGGGCTTGCTAATGAAAAACTGTTTTTT. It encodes CASSPRGLANEKLFF.

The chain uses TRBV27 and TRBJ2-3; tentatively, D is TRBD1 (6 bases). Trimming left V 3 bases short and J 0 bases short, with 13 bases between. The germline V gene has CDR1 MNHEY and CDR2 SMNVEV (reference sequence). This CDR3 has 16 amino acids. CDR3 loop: CASSFPQGTSTDTQYF. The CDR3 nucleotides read TGTGCCAGCAGTTTTCCGCAGGGGACAAGCACAGATACGCAGTATTTT.

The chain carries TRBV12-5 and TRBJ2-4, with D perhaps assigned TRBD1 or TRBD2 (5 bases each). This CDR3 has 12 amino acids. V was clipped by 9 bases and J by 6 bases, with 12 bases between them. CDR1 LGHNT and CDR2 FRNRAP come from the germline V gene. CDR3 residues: CASGTARNIQYF. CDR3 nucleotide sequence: TGTGCTAGCGGGACGGCAAGAAACATTCAGTACTTC.

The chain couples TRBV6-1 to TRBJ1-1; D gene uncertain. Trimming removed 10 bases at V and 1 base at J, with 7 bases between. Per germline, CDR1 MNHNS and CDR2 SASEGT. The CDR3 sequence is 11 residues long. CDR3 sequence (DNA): TGTGCCACTCTAAGGAACACTGAAGCTTTCTTT. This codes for CATLRNTEAFF.

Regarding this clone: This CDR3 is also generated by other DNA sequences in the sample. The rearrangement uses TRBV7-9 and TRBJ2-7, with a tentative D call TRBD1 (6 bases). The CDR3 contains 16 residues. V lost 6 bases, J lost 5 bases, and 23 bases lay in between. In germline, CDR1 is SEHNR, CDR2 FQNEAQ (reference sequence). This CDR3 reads CASSLSPGQPINEQYF. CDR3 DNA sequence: TGTGCCAGCAGTTTATCGCCGGGACAACCGATTAACGAGCAGTACTTC. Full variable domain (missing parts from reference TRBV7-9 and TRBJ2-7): DTGVSQNPRHKITKRGQNVTFRCDPISEHNRLYWYRQTLGQGPEFLTYFQNEAQLEKSRLLSDRFSAERPKGSFSTLEIQRTEQGDSAMYLCASSLSPGQPINEQYFGPGTRLTVT.

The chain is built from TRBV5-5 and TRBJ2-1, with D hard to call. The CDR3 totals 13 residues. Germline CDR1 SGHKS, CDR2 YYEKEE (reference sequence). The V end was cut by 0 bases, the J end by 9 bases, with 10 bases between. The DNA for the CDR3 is TGTGCCAGCAGCTTGGCCTCGCGTAGTGAGCAGTTCTTC. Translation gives CASSLASRSEQFF.

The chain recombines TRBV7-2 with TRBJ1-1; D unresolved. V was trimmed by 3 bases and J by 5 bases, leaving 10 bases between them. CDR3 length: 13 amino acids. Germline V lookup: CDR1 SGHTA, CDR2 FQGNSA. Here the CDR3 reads CASSFEDGTEAFF. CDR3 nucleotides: TGTGCCAGCAGCTTCGAAGATGGGACTGAAGCTTTCTTT.

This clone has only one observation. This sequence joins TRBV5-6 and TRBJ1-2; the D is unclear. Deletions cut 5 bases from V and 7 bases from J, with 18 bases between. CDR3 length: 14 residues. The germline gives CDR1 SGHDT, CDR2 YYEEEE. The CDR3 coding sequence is TGTGCCAGCAGGTTCGACAATCAGCCGTTTGGCTACACCTTC. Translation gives CASRFDNQPFGYTF.

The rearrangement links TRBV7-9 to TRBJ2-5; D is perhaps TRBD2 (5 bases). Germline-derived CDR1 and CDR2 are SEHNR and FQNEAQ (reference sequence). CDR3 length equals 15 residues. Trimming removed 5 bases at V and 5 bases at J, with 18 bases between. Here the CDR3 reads CASSPAPADRETQYF. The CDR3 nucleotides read TGTGCCAGCAGCCCAGCGCCAGCGGATAGGGAGACCCAGTACTTC.

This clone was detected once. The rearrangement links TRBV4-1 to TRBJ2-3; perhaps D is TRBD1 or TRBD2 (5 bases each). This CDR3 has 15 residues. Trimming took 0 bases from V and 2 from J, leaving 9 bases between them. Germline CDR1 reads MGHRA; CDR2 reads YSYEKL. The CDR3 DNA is TGCGCCAGCAGCCAAGAGGGGACCCTCACAGATACGCAGTATTTT. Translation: CASSQEGTLTDTQYF.

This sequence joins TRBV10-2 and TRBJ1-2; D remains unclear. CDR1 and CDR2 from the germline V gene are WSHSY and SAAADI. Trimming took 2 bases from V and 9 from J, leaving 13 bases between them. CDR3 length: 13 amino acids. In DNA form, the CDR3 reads TGCGCCAGCAGTGAGAAATTGCCAGAATGCTACACCTTC. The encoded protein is CASSEKLPECYTF.

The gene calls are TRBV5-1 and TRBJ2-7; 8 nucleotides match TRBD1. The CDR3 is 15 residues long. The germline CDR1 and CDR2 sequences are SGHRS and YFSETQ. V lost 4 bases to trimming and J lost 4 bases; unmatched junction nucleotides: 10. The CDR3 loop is CASSVSRDRRYEQYF. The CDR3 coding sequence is TGCGCCAGCAGCGTAAGCCGGGACAGGAGGTACGAGCAGTACTTC.

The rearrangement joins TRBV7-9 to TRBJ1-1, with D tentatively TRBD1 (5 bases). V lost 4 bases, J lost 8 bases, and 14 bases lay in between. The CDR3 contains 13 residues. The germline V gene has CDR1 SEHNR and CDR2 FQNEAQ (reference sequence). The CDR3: CASSSDRGGEAFF. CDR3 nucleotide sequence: TGTGCCAGCAGCTCCGATAGGGGAGGAGAAGCTTTCTTT.

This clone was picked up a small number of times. CDR3 DNA sequence: TGTGCCAGCAGCTTAGGGCGTCTAGCCATCCGGGAGACCCAGTACTTC. Amino acid sequence: CASSLGRLAIRETQYF. The chain has TRBV7-9 and TRBJ2-5, with D perhaps TRBD2 (5 bases). The CDR3 has 16 residues. The germline V gene has CDR1 SEHNR and CDR2 FQNEAQ (reference sequence). Trimming stripped 1 base from V and 5 bases from J, with 17 bases between.

CDR3 sequence (DNA): TGTGCCAGCAGCAAAGCTTGGAGGAGGGACTATGGCTACACCTTC. Protein: CASSKAWRRDYGYTF. J is TRBJ1-2 and V is TRBV21-1. TRBV21-1 is listed as a pseudogene. The CDR3 is 15 residues long.

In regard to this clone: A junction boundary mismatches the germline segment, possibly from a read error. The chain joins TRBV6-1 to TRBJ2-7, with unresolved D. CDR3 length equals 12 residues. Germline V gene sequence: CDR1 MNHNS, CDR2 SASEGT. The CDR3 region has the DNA TGTGCCAGCAGTGAAGCGCTGTCAGGAGAAGACTTC. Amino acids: CASSEALSGEDF.

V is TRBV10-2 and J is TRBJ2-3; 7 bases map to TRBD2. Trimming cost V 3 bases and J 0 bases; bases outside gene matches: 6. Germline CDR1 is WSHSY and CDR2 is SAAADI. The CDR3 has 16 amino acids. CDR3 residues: CASSDSPSGSTDTQYF. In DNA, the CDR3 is TGCGCCAGCAGTGATAGCCCTAGCGGTAGCACAGATACGCAGTATTTT.